The 3 T cell receptor beta chains presented below share a single source sample, sequenced in a study of human T cells and chemical hapten exposure. TCRdb used MiXCR to reprocess the RACE reads, holding one entry per CDR3 protein. The sample shows about 39,000 distinct CDR3 sequences, 9.5% to 15% of them seen only once. Time point in this sample: pre-sensitization, week 0. Noted treatment: therapeutic diphenylcyclopropenone sensitization with weekly scalp DPC. Sequenced material: whole blood, taken in connection with sensitization to the hapten diphenylcyclopropenone (DPC). The receptors were gathered from a woman under 40 with alopecia areata. Some clones in this sample may be carry-over from other donors' samples.

This clonotype was found a few times. The CDR3 nucleotides read TGTGCCAGCAGGGACAGGGATACCGGGGAGCTGTTTTTT. This codes for CASRDRDTGELFF. This chain connects TRBV6-1 to TRBJ2-2; 8 bases are a match to TRBD1. CDR3 length: 13 residues. Germline V gene lookup returns CDR1 MNHNS and CDR2 SASEGT. V was pared by 6 bases and J by 5 bases, with 2 bases of the junction left unmatched.

This clonotype was seen many times. The chain links TRBV4-1 to TRBJ2-3, with 13 positions matching TRBD2. This CDR3 contains 17 residues. Germline V CDR1 and CDR2: MGHRA, YSYEKL. With V trimmed by 0 bases and J by 4 bases, 4 bases remained unmatched. Here the CDR3 DNA reads TGCGCCAGCAGCCAAGACGGGACTAGCGGGATACCAGATACGCAGTATTTT. This gives the protein CASSQDGTSGIPDTQYF.

Many counts were recorded for this clonotype. The V call is TRBV28, the J call TRBJ1-3; D uncertain. Germline loops: CDR1 MDHEN, CDR2 SYDVKM. The CDR3 runs 12 residues. V lost 6 bases and J lost 7, with 10 bases in between. CDR3 bases: TGTGCCAGCAGCACCTTGAGGAACACCATATATTTT. Its translation: CASSTLRNTIYF. Combining the CDR3 with reference TRBV28 and TRBJ1-3 gives the whole variable domain DVKVTQSSRYLVKRTGEKVFLECVQDMDHENMFWYRQDPGLGLRLIYFSYDVKMKEKGDIPEGYSVSREKKERFSLILESASTNQTSMYLCASSTLRNTIYFGEGSWLTVV.